This is a list of T cell receptor beta chains from one sample in a study of shared clonotypes between healthy human individuals. Profiled with immunoSEQ multiplex PCR; TCRdb holds only in-frame clones, not every one. The repertoire has 800,000 or so clones, 90% to 97% of them found once; the top ten carry about 0.25%. Sequenced material: naive CD8+ T cells sorted from blood. All receptors come from a man aged 30 to 39 in good health. Each CDR3 is given with its conserved first and last residue. D genes are given only for firm matches. The size field is filled for only some rows; it gives once, few, many or a size class.

D: .
V: TRBV7-9
J: TRBJ1-2
size: .
CDR3: CASSSTLQGFRYGYTF
DNA: TGTGCCAGCAGCTCAACCTTACAGGGTTTTCGGTATGGCTACACCTTC

D: .
V: TRBV14
J: TRBJ2-2
size: .
CDR3: CASSQVGETGELFF
DNA: TGTGCCAGCAGCCAAGTAGGGGAAACCGGGGAGCTGTTTTTT

D: .
V: TRBV5-1
J: TRBJ1-2
size: .
CDR3: CASSPGRSNYGYTF
DNA: TGCGCCAGCAGCCCAGGACGGTCTAACTATGGCTACACCTTC

D: TRBD1
V: TRBV11-2
J: TRBJ2-7
size: .
CDR3: CASSSRDRDNEQYF
DNA: TGTGCCAGCAGCTCCCGGGACAGGGACAACGAGCAGTACTTC

D: TRBD2
V: TRBV27
J: TRBJ2-3
size: once
CDR3: CASSLTSGRAGTDTQYF
DNA: TGTGCCAGCAGTCTGACTAGCGGGAGGGCCGGCACAGATACGCAGTATTTT

D: .
V: TRBV29-1
J: TRBJ2-1
size: .
CDR3: CSVDPGNNEQFF
DNA: TGCAGCGTTGATCCCGGGAACAATGAGCAGTTCTTC

D: TRBD1
V: TRBV29-1
J: TRBJ2-5
size: .
CDR3: CSVQFRDREVETQYF
DNA: TGCAGCGTCCAATTCCGGGACAGGGAGGTAGAGACCCAGTACTTC

D: .
V: TRBV10-1
J: TRBJ1-1
size: .
CDR3: CASSGGGGRRAFF
DNA: TGCGCCAGCAGTGGAGGCGGGGGCCGTCGTGCTTTCTTT

D: .
V: TRBV28
J: TRBJ1-2
size: .
CDR3: CASSLGPTKGIAHYGYTF
DNA: TGTGCCAGCAGTTTAGGACCGACAAAGGGGATCGCGCATTATGGCTACACCTTC

D: .
V: TRBV9
J: TRBJ2-7
size: .
CDR3: CASSVGGGTYEQYF
DNA: TGTGCCAGCAGCGTAGGTGGCGGAACCTACGAGCAGTACTTC

D: TRBD1
V: TRBV11-2
J: TRBJ1-4
size: .
CDR3: CASSLGQANEKLFF
DNA: TGTGCCAGCAGCCTGGGACAGGCTAATGAAAAACTGTTTTTT

D: .
V: TRBV28
J: TRBJ2-7
size: .
CDR3: CASSPIPGSYEQYF
DNA: TGTGCCAGCAGCCCCATCCCGGGTTCGTACGAGCAGTACTTC

D: .
V: TRBV4-1
J: TRBJ2-7
size: once
CDR3: CASSQEPGVFYEQYF
DNA: TGCGCCAGCAGCCAAGAGCCGGGAGTATTTTACGAGCAGTACTTC

D: .
V: TRBV7-6
J: TRBJ2-7
size: .
CDR3: CASSALLGEQYF
DNA: TGTGCCAGCAGCGCGCTTCTGGGCGAGCAGTACTTC

D: TRBD2
V: TRBV5-4
J: TRBJ2-7
size: .
CDR3: CASSNGLAGPSYEQYF
DNA: TGTGCCAGCAGCAACGGACTAGCGGGTCCCTCCTACGAGCAGTACTTC

D: .
V: TRBV7-2
J: TRBJ2-1
size: once
CDR3: CASSFGNNEQFF
DNA: TGTGCCAGCAGCTTCGGTAACAATGAGCAGTTCTTC

D: .
V: TRBV11-2
J: TRBJ2-3
size: .
CDR3: CASSLGPSLGGRTDTQYF
DNA: TGTGCCAGCAGCTTAGGTCCGAGCCTCGGGGGCCGAACAGATACGCAGTATTTT

D: .
V: TRBV29-1
J: TRBJ2-1
size: .
CDR3: CSGGSGEAYNEQFF
DNA: TGCAGCGGTGGTTCGGGAGAGGCGTACAATGAGCAGTTCTTC